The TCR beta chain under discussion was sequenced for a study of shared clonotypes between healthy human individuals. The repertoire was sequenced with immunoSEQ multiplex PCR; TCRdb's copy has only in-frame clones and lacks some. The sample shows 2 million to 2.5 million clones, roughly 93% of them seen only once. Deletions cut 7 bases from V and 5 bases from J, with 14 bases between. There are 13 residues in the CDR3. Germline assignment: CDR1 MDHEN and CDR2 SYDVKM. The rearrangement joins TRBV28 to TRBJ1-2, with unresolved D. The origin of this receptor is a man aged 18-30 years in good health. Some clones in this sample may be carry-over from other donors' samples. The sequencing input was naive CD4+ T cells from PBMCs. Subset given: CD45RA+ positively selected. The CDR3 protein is CASKSFGLYGYTF. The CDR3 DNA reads TGTGCCAGCAAGTCTTTCGGCCTTTATGGCTACACCTTC.